Below, 21 T cell receptor beta chains from the same sample are listed, as sequenced in a study of T cells after somatic rescue of genetic block. The table came from immunoSEQ multiplex PCR; TCRdb's copy has only in-frame clones and leaves some out. Of 80,000 to 100,000 clones listed, around 90% are singletons. The sequenced material came from peripheral blood mononuclear cells (PBMCs). The receptors originated from a woman younger than 35.

The chain is built from TRBV5-1 and TRBJ1-2, with D uncertain. From germline, CDR1 is SGHRS and CDR2 YFSETQ. The CDR3 covers 13 residues. Trimming pared 0 bases from V and 3 bases from J, leaving 6 bases between. CDR3 bases: TGCGCCAGCAGCTTGGTTACAGACTATGGCTACACCTTC. Its protein is CASSLVTDYGYTF. The variable domain in full, with the rest retrieved from reference TRBV5-1 and TRBJ1-2, is KAGVTQTPRYLIKTRGQQVTLSCSPISGHRSVSWYQQTPGQGLQFLFEYFSETQRNKGNFPGRFSGRQFSNSRSEMNVSTLELGDSALYLCASSLVTDYGYTFGSGTRLTVV.

The rearrangement joins TRBV5-6 to TRBJ2-7; 13 bases are shared with TRBD2. V gave up 4 bases and J gave up 4 bases; unmatched junction bases: 5. Germline values: CDR1 SGHDT, CDR2 YYEEEE. The CDR3 contains 15 residues. The CDR3 reads CASSRGLAGQYEQYF. The CDR3 bases are TGTGCCAGCAGCAGGGGACTAGCGGGGCAATACGAGCAGTACTTC.

Here the CDR3 DNA reads TGTGCCAGCAGCTTATTTCGGGGGGCAAATTTTGAAGCTTTCTTT. It codes for CASSLFRGANFEAFF. The chain recombines TRBV7-2 with TRBJ1-1, with D maybe TRBD1 (6 bases). This CDR3 contains 15 residues. CDR1 and CDR2 from the germline V gene are SGHTA and FQGNSA. Trimming took off 2 bases at V and 7 bases at J, with 17 bases between the two ends. Complete variable domain (other parts from reference TRBV7-2 and TRBJ1-1): GAGVSQSPSNKVTEKGKDVELRCDPISGHTALYWYRQSLGQGLEFLIYFQGNSAPDKSGLPSDRFSAERTGGSVSTLTIQRTQQEDSAVYLCASSLFRGANFEAFFGQGTRLTVV.

The chain joins TRBV29-1 to TRBJ2-7, with TRBD1 matching 10 bases. Trimming cost V 6 bases and J 1 base; bases outside gene matches: 6. CDR3 size: 14 residues. Germline V gene lookup returns CDR1 SQVTM and CDR2 ANQGSEA. CDR3 DNA: TGCAGCGTGGGGGGACAGGGGTCATCCTACGAGCAGTACTTC. Protein sequence: CSVGGQGSSYEQYF.

The V call is TRBV28, the J call TRBJ1-4, with TRBD1 as a possible D gene (5 bases). The CDR3 sequence is 16 residues long. Germline CDR1 is MDHEN and CDR2 is SYDVKM. V shed 2 bases and J shed 5 bases, with 15 bases lying between them. CDR3 region: CASSLLRGTGNEKLFF. The CDR3 bases are TGTGCCAGCAGTTTACTCCGTGGGACGGGGAATGAAAAACTGTTTTTT.

The rearrangement joins TRBV27 to TRBJ2-7; the match to TRBD1 covers 9 bases. The trim removed 4 bases at V and 2 bases at J, leaving 6 bases unmatched. CDR3 size: 15 residues. The V gene's germline CDR1 is MNHEY and CDR2 SMNVEV (reference sequence). This CDR3 reads CASSYHRGPPYEQYF. The CDR3 nucleotides are TGTGCCAGCAGTTACCACAGGGGGCCGCCCTACGAGCAGTACTTC.

J is TRBJ2-7 and V is TRBV6-5; no reliable D call. The CDR3 contains 14 residues. The V gene lost 0 bases and the J gene lost 5 bases, with 11 bases spanning the gap. Per the germline V gene, CDR1 is MNHEY and CDR2 is SVGAGI. CDR3: CASSYSRVPNEQYF. CDR3 in DNA: TGTGCCAGCAGTTACTCACGGGTTCCCAACGAGCAGTACTTC.

This clone was detected a few times. This chain connects TRBV10-3 to TRBJ1-4; no clear D. V lost 3 bases, J lost 8 bases, and 16 bases lay in between. From germline, CDR1 is ENHRY and CDR2 SYGVKD. The CDR3 has 15 amino acids. The CDR3 sequence: CAISDPRAEGEKLFF. CDR3 in DNA: TGTGCCATCAGTGACCCTAGGGCCGAGGGAGAAAAACTGTTTTTT.

This clone came up once. The V and J genes are TRBV12-5 and TRBJ2-5; the D is unclear. V was clipped by 6 bases and J by 4 bases, with 6 bases between them. Germline CDR1 reads LGHNT; CDR2 reads FRNRAP. CDR3 size: 11 residues. The CDR3 spells CASGSSETQYF. The CDR3 region has the DNA TGTGCTAGTGGCTCCTCAGAGACCCAGTACTTC. The full variable domain, completed using reference TRBV12-5 and TRBJ2-5, is DARVTQTPRHKVTEMGQEVTMRCQPILGHNTVFWYRQTMMQGLELLAYFRNRAPLDDSGMPKDRFSAEMPDATLATLKIQPSEPRDSAVYFCASGSSETQYFGPGTRLLVL.

The J gene is TRBJ2-5, the V gene TRBV11-2; 14 positions match TRBD2. Trimming at V came to 6 bases and at J to 4 bases, leaving 4 bases not matched to a gene. The CDR3 length is 15 residues. Germline CDR1 and CDR2: SGHAT and FQNNGV. The DNA for the CDR3 is TGTGCCAGCAGTCGACTAGCGGGAGGGCGAGAGACCCAGTACTTC. Amino acid sequence: CASSRLAGGRETQYF.

This chain uses TRBV6-5 with TRBJ2-2; 7 positions match TRBD2. The CDR3 loop spans 13 amino acids. The V gene end was trimmed by 6 bases and the J gene end by 6 bases; junction bases not matched to a gene: 4. CDR1 is MNHEY and CDR2 is SVGAGI in the germline V gene. The DNA of the CDR3 is TGTGCCAGCAGAACGGGGGGATCCGGGGAGCTGTTTTTT. Encoded protein: CASRTGGSGELFF.

The V and J genes are TRBV9 and TRBJ2-1, with TRBD2 matching over 8 bases. CDR3 length equals 14 residues. V gave up 4 bases and J gave up 8 bases; unmatched junction bases: 8. The germline V gene has CDR1 SGDLS and CDR2 YYNGEE. Written as DNA, the CDR3 is TGTGCCAGCAGCTCCCTAGCGGGTAGTGATGAGCAGTTCTTC. It encodes CASSSLAGSDEQFF. Supplemented by reference TRBV9 and TRBJ2-1, the full variable domain reads DSGVTQTPKHLITATGQRVTLRCSPRSGDLSVYWYQQSLDQGLQFLIQYYNGEERAKGNILERFSAQQFPDLHSELNLSSLELGDSALYFCASSSLAGSDEQFFGPGTRLTVL.

This sequence joins TRBV30 and TRBJ2-1, with D maybe TRBD2 (7 bases). Germline V lookup: CDR1 GTSNPN, CDR2 SVGIG (reference sequence). The V end was cut by 3 bases, the J end by 9 bases, with 21 bases between. CDR3 length: 15 residues. For the CDR3, the DNA is TGTGCCTGGAGCCTGGGGGGGCACACCTCACTTGAGCAGTTCTTC. Translated, it gives CAWSLGGHTSLEQFF.

V and J are TRBV10-3 and TRBJ2-7; 12 bases line up with TRBD1. The CDR3 totals 13 residues. Per germline, CDR1 ENHRY and CDR2 SYGVKD. With V trimmed by 10 bases and J by 2 bases, 3 bases remained unmatched. The CDR3 DNA sequence: TGTGCCACCCGGGACAGGGGGCCCTACGAGCAGTACTTC. Translation: CATRDRGPYEQYF.

In this sample, this clone turned up once. V usage is TRBV11-2 and J usage is TRBJ2-7; TRBD2 is a possible D gene (5 bases). Germline CDR1 is SGHAT and CDR2 is FQNNGV. The CDR3 loop spans 14 amino acids. Trimming removed 0 bases from V and 2 bases from J, with 8 bases in between. The CDR3 sequence is CASSLEVRAYEQYF. Written as DNA, the CDR3 is TGTGCCAGCAGCTTAGAGGTGAGGGCCTACGAGCAGTACTTC. Combining the CDR3 with reference TRBV11-2 and TRBJ2-7 gives the whole variable domain EAGVAQSPRYKIIEKRQSVAFWCNPISGHATLYWYQQILGQGPKLLIQFQNNGVVDDSQLPKDRFSAERLKGVDSTLKIQPAKLEDSAVYLCASSLEVRAYEQYFGPGTRLTVT.

The genes are TRBV28 and TRBJ1-2; D is unclear. V was clipped by 10 bases and J by 7 bases, with 19 bases between them. The CDR3 loop spans 13 amino acids. CDR1 is MDHEN and CDR2 is SYDVKM in the germline V gene. CDR3 in DNA: TGTGCCACCAGGCCAGGTCAACTTGCTGGCTACACCTTC. Its translation is CATRPGQLAGYTF.

This chain links TRBV18 with TRBJ2-2; no clear D. The CDR3 covers 15 residues. V was trimmed by 2 bases and J by 0 bases, leaving 7 bases between them. Per germline, CDR1 KGHSH and CDR2 LQKENI. For the CDR3, the DNA is TGTGCCAGCTCACCAATCGCGGCGAACACCGGGGAGCTGTTTTTT. Translated, it gives CASSPIAANTGELFF.

This sequence joins TRBV9 and TRBJ2-5; 10 bases align to TRBD2. The CDR3 runs 16 residues. Germline V gene data show CDR1 as SGDLS and CDR2 as YYNGEE. With 4 bases clipped from V and 4 bases from J, the junction kept 10 bases outside the gene matches. CDR3 amino acids: CASSPEIAGGGETQYF. The CDR3 bases are TGTGCCAGCAGCCCTGAAATAGCGGGAGGTGGAGAGACCCAGTACTTC.

The chain links TRBV7-9 to TRBJ2-2; D may match TRBD1 or TRBD2 (6 bases each). Looked up from germline, CDR1 is SEHNR and CDR2 is FQNEAQ (reference sequence). CDR3 length equals 12 residues. Trimming pared 5 bases from V and 8 bases from J, leaving 9 bases between. CDR3 amino acids: CASSPGAGELFF. The CDR3, as DNA: TGTGCCAGCAGCCCGGGGGCTGGGGAGCTGTTTTTT.

CDR3 coding DNA: TGTGCCAGCACCTCCCGTTGGCAAGAGACCCAGTACTTC. It encodes CASTSRWQETQYF. This sequence joins TRBV28 and TRBJ2-5, with no clear D. Germline-derived CDR1 and CDR2 are MDHEN and SYDVKM. This CDR3 has 13 residues. The V end lost 7 bases, the J end lost 2 bases, and 11 bases lay between the germline ends.

The genes are TRBV5-5 and TRBJ2-7, with 12 bases that match TRBD1. The germline gives CDR1 SGHKS, CDR2 YYEKEE (reference sequence). CDR3 length: 16 residues. V lost 5 bases, J lost 5 bases, and 11 bases stayed unmatched. CDR3 protein: CASSHGDRGLADEQYF. The CDR3 bases are TGTGCCAGCAGTCATGGGGACAGGGGGCTAGCGGACGAGCAGTACTTC.